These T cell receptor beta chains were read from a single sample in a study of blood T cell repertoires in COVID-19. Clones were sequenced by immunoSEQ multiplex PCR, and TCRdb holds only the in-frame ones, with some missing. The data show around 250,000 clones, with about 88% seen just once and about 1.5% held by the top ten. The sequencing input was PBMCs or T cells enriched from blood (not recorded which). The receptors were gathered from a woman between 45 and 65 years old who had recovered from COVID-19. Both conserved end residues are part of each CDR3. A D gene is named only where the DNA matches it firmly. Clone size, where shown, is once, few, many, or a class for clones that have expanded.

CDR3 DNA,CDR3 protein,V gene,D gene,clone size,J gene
TGCGCCAGCAGCTTGGGGGTAGCGGGAGTAGGCCAAGAGACCCAGTACTTC,CASSLGVAGVGQETQYF,TRBV5-1,TRBD2,NA,TRBJ2-5
TGCGCCAGCAGCTTTGGCGGAAATGAGCAGTTCTTC,CASSFGGNEQFF,TRBV5-1,NA,NA,TRBJ2-1
TGCGCCAGCAGCTCCTGGGGGCCCCATTCAGAGGATACGCAGTATTTT,CASSSWGPHSEDTQYF,TRBV5-1,NA,once,TRBJ2-3
TGCGCCAGCAGCTTGGGTCAGGCGAGATATGAAGCTTTCTTT,CASSLGQARYEAFF,TRBV5-1,NA,NA,TRBJ1-1
TGTGCCAGCAGAGACCCGGGACTAGCGGGAGGGTACGATGAGCAGTTCTTC,CASRDPGLAGGYDEQFF,TRBV2,TRBD2,once,TRBJ2-1
TGTGCCATCAGGGATAGCGGGAGTGGGAATGAGCAGTTCTTC,CAIRDSGSGNEQFF,TRBV10-3,TRBD2,NA,TRBJ2-1
TGTGCCAGCAGTTACCCCCTCCCTTTCTTT,CASSYPLPFF,TRBV6-6,NA,once,TRBJ1-1
TGTGCCAGCAGCCTTAGCGCCCTAGACGAGCAGTACTTC,CASSLSALDEQYF,TRBV7-9,NA,NA,TRBJ2-7
TGTGCCAGCACGCCAGCCCGGGATGAAAAACTGTTTTTT,CASTPARDEKLFF,TRBV6-5,NA,NA,TRBJ1-4
TGTGCCAGCAGCGCCCTAGCGGGAGATAACAATGAGCAGTTCTTC,CASSALAGDNNEQFF,TRBV9,TRBD2,NA,TRBJ2-1
TGCGCCAGCAGCTTCTCACAGAACACTGAAGCTTTCTTT,CASSFSQNTEAFF,TRBV5-1,NA,NA,TRBJ1-1
TGCAGCGCTGTGACAGCCTTTGGCACTGAAGCTTTCTTT,CSAVTAFGTEAFF,TRBV29-1,NA,NA,TRBJ1-1
TGTGCCAGCAGTTCGGAGGCCTCTGACACCTTC,CASSSEASDTF,TRBV28,NA,NA,TRBJ1-2
TGTGCCAGCAGCGTGGCCCTCTCGGGTGAGCAGTTCTTC,CASSVALSGEQFF,TRBV11-2,NA,NA,TRBJ2-1
TGTGCCAGCACCGGGACTAACTATGGCTACACCTTC,CASTGTNYGYTF,TRBV5-6,NA,NA,TRBJ1-2
TGTGCCAGCAGTCCAGGGGGCGAGGGTCAGCCCCAGCATTTT,CASSPGGEGQPQHF,TRBV6-4,TRBD1,NA,TRBJ1-5
TGCGCCAGCAGAACAGGGTACTACAATGAGCAGTTCTTC,CASRTGYYNEQFF,TRBV5-1,NA,NA,TRBJ2-1
TGTGCCAGCTCACCACAGGGGCGCACCGAGCAGTACTTC,CASSPQGRTEQYF,TRBV18,NA,NA,TRBJ2-7
TGTGCCAGCAGCGTCGACAGGGGAGGTAGTGACATTCAGTACTTC,CASSVDRGGSDIQYF,TRBV5-4,TRBD1,NA,TRBJ2-4
TGCGCCAGCAGTGAGGAGCTCGTGACAGGGGACGGCTACACCTTC,CASSEELVTGDGYTF,TRBV10-2,TRBD1,few,TRBJ1-2
TGTGCCAGTAGCGCGGGGGGCAACTCTGGAAACACCATATATTTT,CASSAGGNSGNTIYF,TRBV19,NA,NA,TRBJ1-3
TGTGCCAGCAGTCGTACAGGTCCCAACACTGAAGCTTTCTTT,CASSRTGPNTEAFF,TRBV6-2/TRBV6-3,NA,NA,TRBJ1-1
TGTGCCAGCAGCCCTGGGACTAGCCTACCACCCAACGCGCAGTATTTT,CASSPGTSLPPNAQYF,TRBV7-2,TRBD2,few,TRBJ2-3
TGTGCCAGCAGCTTCTTGGGACAGGGGGGCTCACCCCTCCACTTT,CASSFLGQGGSPLHF,TRBV7-2,TRBD1,NA,TRBJ1-6
TGTGCCAGCAGCGTCCGGACAGGTTTGCACACCTTC,CASSVRTGLHTF,TRBV5-6,TRBD1,NA,TRBJ1-2
TGTGCCTCCCGGTTGGGGGGATCCAACGAGCAGTACTTC,CASRLGGSNEQYF,TRBV10-3,NA,NA,TRBJ2-7
TGTGCCAGCAGCCTCCGGCAGGGAGGCTATGGCTACACCTTC,CASSLRQGGYGYTF,TRBV28,NA,few,TRBJ1-2
TGTGCCAGCAGCCAAGATAGAGGTCAGCCCCAGCATTTT,CASSQDRGQPQHF,TRBV3-1/TRBV3-2,NA,NA,TRBJ1-5
TGTGCCTGCGGGAGCTCTGGAAACACCATATATTTT,CACGSSGNTIYF,TRBV30,NA,once,TRBJ1-3
TGCAGCGTTGAACGGCCCGGGGGAGACGAAAAACTGTTTTTT,CSVERPGGDEKLFF,TRBV29-1,NA,NA,TRBJ1-4
TGTGCCAGCAGTCCAACTAGCGGGAGTAGAGAGACCCAGTACTTC,CASSPTSGSRETQYF,TRBV27,TRBD2,NA,TRBJ2-5
TGTGCCAGCAGCTCCCTTTCGGTTAGCGGGACTTACGAGCAGTACTTC,CASSSLSVSGTYEQYF,TRBV11-2,TRBD2,NA,TRBJ2-7
TGTGCCAGCAGCCCAGAAGGGCAGGGGGCCATCGGTGGCTACACCTTC,CASSPEGQGAIGGYTF,TRBV4-2,TRBD1,NA,TRBJ1-2
TGTGCCAGCAGCTTAGTTCGGGGCACCGGGGAGCTGTTTTTT,CASSLVRGTGELFF,TRBV11-3,NA,NA,TRBJ2-2
TGTGCCAGCAGTTTTAGGGGAAACTATGGCTACACCTTC,CASSFRGNYGYTF,TRBV28,NA,NA,TRBJ1-2
TGTGCTAGCAGCTTAGCCCCACTAGCGGGACAAGAGACCCAGTACTTC,CASSLAPLAGQETQYF,TRBV7-7,TRBD2,NA,TRBJ2-5
TGTGCCAGCTCACCTAAGGCTAGCGGGAGAGGCGAGCAGTTCTTC,CASSPKASGRGEQFF,TRBV18,TRBD2,NA,TRBJ2-1
TGTGCCAGCAGTTTCCGGGTAGGTTTGGAGCAGTTCTTC,CASSFRVGLEQFF,TRBV28,NA,NA,TRBJ2-1
TGCGCCAGCAGCGCGGGAGGCTCCGATGAAAAACTGTTTTTT,CASSAGGSDEKLFF,TRBV5-1,NA,NA,TRBJ1-4
TGTGCCAGCAGCCAAATAACCGGGACACTCAATCAGCCCCAGCATTTT,CASSQITGTLNQPQHF,TRBV4-2,NA,few,TRBJ1-5
TGTGCCAGCAGTTCGTTCGACAGGGGCTATGATGCTGAAGCTTTCTTT,CASSSFDRGYDAEAFF,TRBV28,TRBD1,NA,TRBJ1-1
TGCGCCAGCATTGGTTCGGGACAGAACACTGAAGCTTTCTTT,CASIGSGQNTEAFF,TRBV10-1,NA,NA,TRBJ1-1
TGCAGCGTTGAACAAGACAAAAGTACCCAGCCCCAGCATTTT,CSVEQDKSTQPQHF,TRBV29-1,NA,NA,TRBJ1-5
TGCGCCAGCAGCTTGGGGGACAGGGTGTTCGCCGGGGAGCTGTTTTTT,CASSLGDRVFAGELFF,TRBV5-1,TRBD1,NA,TRBJ2-2
TGTGCCAGCACTTTAGGACAGTTCTACACCTTC,CASTLGQFYTF,TRBV28,NA,NA,TRBJ1-2
TGTGCCAGCACCCCGACTGGCGGGAGACAAAATGAGCAGTTCTTC,CASTPTGGRQNEQFF,TRBV2,TRBD2,NA,TRBJ2-1
TGTGCCAGCTGGGCAGGGGCCTATAGCAATCAGCCCCAGCATTTT,CASWAGAYSNQPQHF,TRBV6-5,NA,NA,TRBJ1-5
TGTGCCAGCTCACGTGGACAGGTGGTGACTAATGAAAAACTGTTTTTT,CASSRGQVVTNEKLFF,TRBV18,TRBD1,NA,TRBJ1-4
TGTGCCAGTAGTACCCTTTTGACAGGGGGCGATGGTAACTATGGCTACACCTTC,CASSTLLTGGDGNYGYTF,TRBV19,TRBD1,NA,TRBJ1-2
TGTGCCAGCAGTTTCACAGGGAAGGTTTATGGCTACACCTTC,CASSFTGKVYGYTF,TRBV28,NA,NA,TRBJ1-2
TGTGCCAGCTCACCGGACGGGATTTCACCCCTCCACTTT,CASSPDGISPLHF,TRBV18,NA,NA,TRBJ1-6
TGTGCCACCGCCGCTGGGGGGGGTATGACCGGGGAGCTGTTTTTT,CATAAGGGMTGELFF,TRBV24-1,TRBD2,NA,TRBJ2-2
TGCGCCAGCAGCCCCTGGAGGGCGAACACTGAAGCTTTCTTT,CASSPWRANTEAFF,TRBV5-1,NA,NA,TRBJ1-1
TGTGCCAGCAGTTACTCGACGGGGGGTAGCCATGGCTACACCTTC,CASSYSTGGSHGYTF,TRBV6-5,NA,once,TRBJ1-2
TGTGCCAGCAGCGCCGGGACTAGCTATCGGGAGACCCAGTACTTC,CASSAGTSYRETQYF,TRBV9,TRBD2,NA,TRBJ2-5